This T cell receptor beta chain was captured by sequencing in a study of blood T cell repertoires in COVID-19. Background on the study: The cDNA or gDNA used as material had been derived from T cells, B-cell-depleted T cells, or PBMCs.

After removal of 4 bases from V and 2 bases from J, the junction contained 7 bases not matched to a gene. CDR3 length: 15 residues. Germline V gene data show CDR1 as LNHDA and CDR2 as SQIVND (reference sequence). The table came from immunoSEQ multiplex PCR; TCRdb's copy has only in-frame clones and leaves some out. The top ten hold roughly 3.1% of the sample, which has more than 85,000 clones, around nine tenths seen once. As to this clone: The same CDR3 is also encoded by other DNA sequences in this sample.

This chain uses TRBV19 with TRBJ2-5; 7 bases are shared with TRBD1. Sample: peripheral blood. This sequence originates from a man between 50 and 59 years old with active or convalescent COVID-19. The CDR3 DNA reads TGTGCCAGTAGTACCTCCGGGACAGAACAAGAGACCCAGTACTTC. Translation: CASSTSGTEQETQYF.